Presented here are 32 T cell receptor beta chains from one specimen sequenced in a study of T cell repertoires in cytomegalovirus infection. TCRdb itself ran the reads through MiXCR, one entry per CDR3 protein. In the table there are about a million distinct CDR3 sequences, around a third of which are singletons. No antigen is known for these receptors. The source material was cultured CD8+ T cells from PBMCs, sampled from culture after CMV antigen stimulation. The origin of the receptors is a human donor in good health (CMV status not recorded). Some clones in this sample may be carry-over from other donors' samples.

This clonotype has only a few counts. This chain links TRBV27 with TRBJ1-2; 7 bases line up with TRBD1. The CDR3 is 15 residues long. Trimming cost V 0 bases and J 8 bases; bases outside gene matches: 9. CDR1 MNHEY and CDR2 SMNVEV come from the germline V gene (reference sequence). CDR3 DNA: TGTGCCAGCAGTTTATCAGGGGGCGGCCATGGAGGCTACACCTTC. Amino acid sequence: CASSLSGGGHGGYTF.

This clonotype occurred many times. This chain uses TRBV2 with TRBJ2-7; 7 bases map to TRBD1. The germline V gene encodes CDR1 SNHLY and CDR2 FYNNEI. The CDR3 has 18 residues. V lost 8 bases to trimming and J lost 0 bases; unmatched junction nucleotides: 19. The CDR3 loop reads CASPRDSSQHQSSYEQYF. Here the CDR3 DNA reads TGTGCCAGCCCTAGGGACAGTTCCCAACACCAGAGCTCCTACGAGCAGTACTTC.

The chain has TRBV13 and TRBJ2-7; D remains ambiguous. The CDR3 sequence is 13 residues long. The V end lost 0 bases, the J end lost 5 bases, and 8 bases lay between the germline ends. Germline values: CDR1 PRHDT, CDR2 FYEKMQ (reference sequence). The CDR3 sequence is CASSLGLWDEQYF. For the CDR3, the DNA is TGTGCCAGCAGCTTAGGCCTCTGGGACGAGCAGTACTTC. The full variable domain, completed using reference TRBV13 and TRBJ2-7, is AAGVIQSPRHLIKEKRETATLKCYPIPRHDTVYWYQQGPGQDPQFLISFYEKMQSDKGSIPDRFSAQQFSDYHSELNMSSLELGDSALYFCASSLGLWDEQYFGPGTRLTVT.

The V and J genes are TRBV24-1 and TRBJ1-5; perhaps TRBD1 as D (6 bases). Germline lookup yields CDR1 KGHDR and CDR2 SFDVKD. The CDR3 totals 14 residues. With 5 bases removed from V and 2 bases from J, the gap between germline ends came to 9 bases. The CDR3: CATSVAGGNQPQHF. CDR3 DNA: TGTGCCACCAGTGTGGCAGGGGGCAATCAGCCCCAGCATTTT.

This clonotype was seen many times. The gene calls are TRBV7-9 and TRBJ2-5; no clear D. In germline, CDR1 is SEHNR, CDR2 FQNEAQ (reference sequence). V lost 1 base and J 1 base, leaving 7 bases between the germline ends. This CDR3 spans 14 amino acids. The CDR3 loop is CASSLVSSQETQYF. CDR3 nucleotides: TGTGCCAGCAGCTTAGTCTCCAGCCAAGAGACCCAGTACTTC.

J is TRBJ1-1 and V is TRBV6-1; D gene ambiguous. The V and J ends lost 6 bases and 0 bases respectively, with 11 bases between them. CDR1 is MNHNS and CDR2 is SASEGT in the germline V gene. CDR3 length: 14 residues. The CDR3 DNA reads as TGTGCCAGCAGCAACCCCCACATGAACACTGAAGCTTTCTTT. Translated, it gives CASSNPHMNTEAFF.

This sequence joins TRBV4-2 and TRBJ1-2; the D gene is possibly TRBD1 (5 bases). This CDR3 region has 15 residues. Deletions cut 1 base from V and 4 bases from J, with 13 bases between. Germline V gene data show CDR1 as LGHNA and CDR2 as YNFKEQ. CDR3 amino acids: CASSQGDPLVYGYTF. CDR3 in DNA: TGTGCCAGCAGCCAAGGGGACCCACTAGTCTATGGCTACACCTTC.

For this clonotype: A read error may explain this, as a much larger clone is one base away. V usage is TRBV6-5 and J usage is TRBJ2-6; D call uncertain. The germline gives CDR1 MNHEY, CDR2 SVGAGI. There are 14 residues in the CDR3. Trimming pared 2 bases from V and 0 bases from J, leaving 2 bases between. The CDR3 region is CASSYRSGANVLTF. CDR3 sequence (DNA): TGTGCCAGCAGTTACCGCTCTGGGGCCAACGTCCTGACTTTC.

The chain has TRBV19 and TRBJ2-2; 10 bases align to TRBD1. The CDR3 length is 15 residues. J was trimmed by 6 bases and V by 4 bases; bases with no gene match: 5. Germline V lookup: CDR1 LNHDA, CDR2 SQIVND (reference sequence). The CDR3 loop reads CASSTRDRGPGELFF. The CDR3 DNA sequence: TGTGCCAGTAGTACCCGGGACAGGGGCCCCGGGGAGCTGTTTTTT.

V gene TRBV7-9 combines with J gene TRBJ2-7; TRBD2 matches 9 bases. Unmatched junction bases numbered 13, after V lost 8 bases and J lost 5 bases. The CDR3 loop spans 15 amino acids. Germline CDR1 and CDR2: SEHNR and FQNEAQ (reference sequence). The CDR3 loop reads CASADRLAGLHEQYV. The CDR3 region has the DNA TGTGCCAGCGCAGATCGGCTAGCGGGACTCCACGAGCAGTACGTC.

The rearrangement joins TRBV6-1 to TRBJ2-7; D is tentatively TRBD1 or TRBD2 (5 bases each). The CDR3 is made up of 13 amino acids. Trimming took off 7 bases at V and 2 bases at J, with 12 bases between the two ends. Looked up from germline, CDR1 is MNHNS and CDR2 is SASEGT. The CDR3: CASNEGPPYEQYF. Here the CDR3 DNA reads TGTGCCAGCAATGAGGGGCCCCCCTACGAGCAGTACTTC.

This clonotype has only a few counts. The CDR3 region is CAIQGIGSGNTIYF. CDR3 DNA sequence: TGTGCCATCCAGGGGATCGGCTCTGGAAACACCATATATTTT. V is TRBV7-9 and J is TRBJ1-3; D possibly corresponds to TRBD1 (6 bases). The CDR3 is made up of 14 amino acids. Germline assignment: CDR1 SEHNR and CDR2 FQNEAQ (reference sequence). The V and J ends lost 10 bases and 0 bases respectively, with 13 bases between them.

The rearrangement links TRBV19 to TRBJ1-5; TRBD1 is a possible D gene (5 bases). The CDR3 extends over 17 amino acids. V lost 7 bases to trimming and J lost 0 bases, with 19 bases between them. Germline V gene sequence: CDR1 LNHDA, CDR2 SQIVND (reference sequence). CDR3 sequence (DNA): TGTGCCAGTACCGGGAGGTCCAGGGACTTTAGCAATCAGCCCCAGCATTTT. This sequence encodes CASTGRSRDFSNQPQHF.

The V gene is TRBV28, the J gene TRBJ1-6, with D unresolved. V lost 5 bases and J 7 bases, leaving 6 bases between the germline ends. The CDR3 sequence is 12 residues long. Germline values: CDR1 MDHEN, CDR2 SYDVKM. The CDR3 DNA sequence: TGTGCCAGCAGTGGATGGAATTCACCCCTCCACTTT. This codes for CASSGWNSPLHF.

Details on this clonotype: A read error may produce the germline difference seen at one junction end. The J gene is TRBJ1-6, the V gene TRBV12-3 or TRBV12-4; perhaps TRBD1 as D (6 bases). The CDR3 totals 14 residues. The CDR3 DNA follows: TGTACCAGCAGTTTAACAGGGATCTATTCACCCCTCCACTTT. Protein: CTSSLTGIYSPLHF.

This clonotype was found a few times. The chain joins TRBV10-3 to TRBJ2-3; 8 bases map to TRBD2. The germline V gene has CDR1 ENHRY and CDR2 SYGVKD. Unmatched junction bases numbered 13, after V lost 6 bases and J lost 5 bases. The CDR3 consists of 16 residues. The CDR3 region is CAIRTRGAGRVDTQYF. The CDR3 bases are TGTGCCATCAGGACCCGGGGGGCCGGGAGGGTAGATACGCAGTATTTT.

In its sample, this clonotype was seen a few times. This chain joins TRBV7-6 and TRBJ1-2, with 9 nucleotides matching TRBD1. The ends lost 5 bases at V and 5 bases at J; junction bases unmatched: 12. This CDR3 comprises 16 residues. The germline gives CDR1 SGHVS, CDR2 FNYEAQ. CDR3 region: CASSATGTGLGYGYTF. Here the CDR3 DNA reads TGTGCCAGCAGCGCAACCGGGACAGGGCTAGGTTATGGCTACACCTTC. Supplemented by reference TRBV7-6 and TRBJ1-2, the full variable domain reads GAGVSQSPRYKVTKRGQDVALRCDPISGHVSLYWYRQALGQGPEFLTYFNYEAQQDKSGLPNDRFSAERPEGSISTLTIQRTEQRDSAMYRCASSATGTGLGYGYTFGSGTRLTVV.

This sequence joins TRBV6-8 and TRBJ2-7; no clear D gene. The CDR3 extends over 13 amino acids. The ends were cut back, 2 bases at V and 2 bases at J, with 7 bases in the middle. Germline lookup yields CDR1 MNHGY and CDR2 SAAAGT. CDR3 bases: TGTGCCAGCAGTTACAGGGAAACCTACGAGCAGTACGTC. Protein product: CASSYRETYEQYV.

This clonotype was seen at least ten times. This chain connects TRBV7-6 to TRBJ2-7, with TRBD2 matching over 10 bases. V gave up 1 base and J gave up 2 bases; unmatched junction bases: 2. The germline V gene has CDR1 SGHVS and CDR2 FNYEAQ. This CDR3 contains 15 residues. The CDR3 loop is CASSLGLAGAYEQYF. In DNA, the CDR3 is TGTGCCAGCAGCTTAGGGCTAGCGGGGGCCTACGAGCAGTACTTC.

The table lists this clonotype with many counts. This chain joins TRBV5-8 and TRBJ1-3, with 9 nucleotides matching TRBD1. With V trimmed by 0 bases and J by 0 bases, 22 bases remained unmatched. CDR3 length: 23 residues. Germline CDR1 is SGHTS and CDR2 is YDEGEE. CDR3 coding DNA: TGTGCCAGCAGCTTGGCCGGACGACGAACGGACAGGGGATCTCTAGGCTCTGGAAACACCATATATTTT. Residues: CASSLAGRRTDRGSLGSGNTIYF.

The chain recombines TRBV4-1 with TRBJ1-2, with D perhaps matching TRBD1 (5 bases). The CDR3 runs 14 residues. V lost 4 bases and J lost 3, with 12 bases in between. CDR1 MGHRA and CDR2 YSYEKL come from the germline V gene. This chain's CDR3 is CASSPGTDHYGYTF. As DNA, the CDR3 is TGCGCCAGCAGCCCAGGGACGGATCACTATGGCTACACCTTC.

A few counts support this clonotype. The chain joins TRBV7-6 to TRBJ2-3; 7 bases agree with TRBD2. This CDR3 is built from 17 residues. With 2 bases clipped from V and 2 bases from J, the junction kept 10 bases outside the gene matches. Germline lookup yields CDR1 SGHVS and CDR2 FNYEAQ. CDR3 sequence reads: CASSLRGRGVPTDTQYF. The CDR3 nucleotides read TGTGCCAGCAGCTTAAGAGGTCGGGGGGTCCCCACAGATACGCAGTATTTT.

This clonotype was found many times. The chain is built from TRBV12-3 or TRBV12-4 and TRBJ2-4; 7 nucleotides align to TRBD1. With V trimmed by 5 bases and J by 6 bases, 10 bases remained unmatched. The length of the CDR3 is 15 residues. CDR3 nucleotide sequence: TGTGCCAGCAGTCTACACGCCCAGGGGGTAAACATTCAGTACTTC. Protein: CASSLHAQGVNIQYF.

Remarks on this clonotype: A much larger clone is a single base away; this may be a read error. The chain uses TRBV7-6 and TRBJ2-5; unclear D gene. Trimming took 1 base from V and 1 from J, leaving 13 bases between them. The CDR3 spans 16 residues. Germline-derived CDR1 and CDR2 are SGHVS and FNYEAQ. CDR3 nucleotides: TGTGCCAGCAGCTTAGGTGCAAGGACCCCCCAAGAGACCCAGTACTTC. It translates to CASSLGARTPQETQYF.

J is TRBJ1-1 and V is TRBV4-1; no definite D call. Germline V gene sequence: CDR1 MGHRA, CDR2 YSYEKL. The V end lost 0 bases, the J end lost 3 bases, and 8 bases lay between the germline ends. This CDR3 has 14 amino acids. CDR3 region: CASSQDLWDTEAFF. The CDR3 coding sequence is TGCGCCAGCAGCCAAGATCTCTGGGACACTGAAGCTTTCTTT.

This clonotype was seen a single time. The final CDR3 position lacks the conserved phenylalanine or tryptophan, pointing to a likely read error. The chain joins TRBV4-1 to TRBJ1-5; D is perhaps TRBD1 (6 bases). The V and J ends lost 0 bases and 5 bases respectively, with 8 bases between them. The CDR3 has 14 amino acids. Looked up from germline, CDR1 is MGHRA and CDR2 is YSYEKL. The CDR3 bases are TGCGCCAGCAGCCAAGATCCAGGGGATCAGCCCCAGCATTCT. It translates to CASSQDPGDQPQHS.

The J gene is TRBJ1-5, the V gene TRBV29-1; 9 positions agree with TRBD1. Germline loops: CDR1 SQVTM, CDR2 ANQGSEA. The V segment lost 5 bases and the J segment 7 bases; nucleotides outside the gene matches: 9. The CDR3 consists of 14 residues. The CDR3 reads CSVTDGTGGQPQHF. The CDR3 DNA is TGCAGCGTTACGGACGGAACAGGGGGCCAGCCCCAGCATTTT. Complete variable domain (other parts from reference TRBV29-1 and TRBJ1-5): SAVISQKPSRDICQRGTSLTIQCQVDSQVTMMFWYRQQPGQSLTLIATANQGSEATYESGFVIDKFPISRPNLTFSTLTVSNMSPEDSSIYLCSVTDGTGGQPQHFGDGTRLSIL.

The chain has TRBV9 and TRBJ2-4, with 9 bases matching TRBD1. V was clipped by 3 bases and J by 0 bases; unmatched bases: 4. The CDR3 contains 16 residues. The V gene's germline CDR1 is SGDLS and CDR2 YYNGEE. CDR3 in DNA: TGTGCCAGCAGCGCACAGGGGGCTGGAGCCAAAAACATTCAGTACTTC. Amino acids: CASSAQGAGAKNIQYF.

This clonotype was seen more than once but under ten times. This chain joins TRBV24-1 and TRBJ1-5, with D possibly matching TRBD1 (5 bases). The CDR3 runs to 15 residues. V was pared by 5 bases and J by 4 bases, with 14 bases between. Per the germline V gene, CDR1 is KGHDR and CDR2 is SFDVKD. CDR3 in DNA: TGTGCCACCAGTGTTGGGGAGGGGAAAAATCAGCCCCAGCATTTT. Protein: CATSVGEGKNQPQHF.

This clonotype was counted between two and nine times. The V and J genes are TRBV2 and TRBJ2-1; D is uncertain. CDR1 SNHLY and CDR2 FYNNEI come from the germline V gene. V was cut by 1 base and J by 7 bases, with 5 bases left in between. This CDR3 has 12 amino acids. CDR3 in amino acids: CASSEEWNEQFF. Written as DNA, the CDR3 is TGTGCCAGCAGTGAAGAGTGGAATGAGCAGTTCTTC.

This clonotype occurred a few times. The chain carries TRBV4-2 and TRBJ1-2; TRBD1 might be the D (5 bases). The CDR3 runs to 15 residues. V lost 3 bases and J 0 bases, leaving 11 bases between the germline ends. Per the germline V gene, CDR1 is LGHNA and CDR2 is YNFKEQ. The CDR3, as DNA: TGTGCCAGCAGCCACCCTTTGGGGGCTAACTATGGCTACACCTTC. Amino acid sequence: CASSHPLGANYGYTF.

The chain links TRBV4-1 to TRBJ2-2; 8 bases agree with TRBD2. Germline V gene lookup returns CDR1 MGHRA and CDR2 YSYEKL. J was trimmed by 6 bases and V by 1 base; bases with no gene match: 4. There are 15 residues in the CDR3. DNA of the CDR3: TGCGCCAGCAGCCAAGCCGGGGGGGGTTCCGGGGAGCTGTTTTTT. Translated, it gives CASSQAGGGSGELFF.